This entry lists 10 T cell receptor beta chains sequenced from one sample in a study of tumor and adjacent non-tumor tissue in lung cancer. The library came from three nested PCR rounds adapted from ARM-PCR protocols. MiXCR was run by TCRdb on the multiplex PCR reads, yielding one entry per CDR3 protein. The sample includes approximately 130,000 distinct CDR3 sequences, approximately 71% of them seen just once. No cell sorting was done before RNA was extracted from the tissue. Sequencing was done on a sample of lung tumor tissue. These receptors all come from a man aged 25-45 years with non-small cell lung cancer.

Points on this clonotype: One base away lies a much larger clone, so this may be a sequencing read error. This chain joins TRBV6-2 or TRBV6-3 and TRBJ2-3, with D hard to call. The CDR3 length is 12 residues. CDR1 and CDR2 from the germline V gene are MNHEY and SVGEGT. Trimming stripped 6 bases from V and 6 bases from J, with 10 bases between. The CDR3 DNA sequence: TGTGCCAGCAGAAACACCCAGGATACGCAGTATTTT. Translation gives CASRNTQDTQYF.

With regard to this clonotype: This may come from a read error, since a much larger clone is one base off. The V call is TRBV20-1, the J call TRBJ2-7; D unclear. The germline gives CDR1 DFQATT, CDR2 SNEGSKA (reference sequence). V gave up 6 bases and J gave up 2 bases, with 11 bases separating them. The CDR3 is 12 amino acids. The CDR3 DNA follows: TGCAGTGCCCTGGATAAAGCCTACGAGCAGTACTTC. Amino acids: CSALDKAYEQYF.

The sample holds one count of this clonotype. A much larger clone differs by one base, so this may be a read error. This sequence joins TRBV20-1 and TRBJ1-1; no clear D gene. From germline, CDR1 is DFQATT and CDR2 SNEGSKA (reference sequence). There are 12 residues in the CDR3. Trimming cost V 6 bases and J 1 base, with 9 bases left between them. Here the CDR3 reads CSAEAGNTEAFF. As DNA, the CDR3 is TGCAGTGCCGAGGCGGGGAACACTGAAGCTTTCTTT.

This clonotype showed up just once. This may come from a read error, since a much larger clone is one base off. CDR3 residues: CSARSQGGLNKQFF. CDR3 coding DNA: TGCAGTGCTAGATCCCAGGGAGGTCTGAATAAGCAGTTCTTC. V usage is TRBV20-1 and J usage is TRBJ2-1; tentative D call: TRBD2 (6 bases). CDR3 length equals 14 residues. Germline V gene lookup returns CDR1 DFQATT and CDR2 SNEGSKA (reference sequence). Trimming cost V 2 bases and J 11 bases, with 19 bases left between them.

A word on this clonotype: One base away lies a much larger clone, so this may be a sequencing read error. This chain connects TRBV6-5 to TRBJ2-5; D is perhaps TRBD2 (5 bases). Trimming took 5 bases from V and 6 from J, leaving 13 bases between them. The CDR3 has 13 amino acids. CDR1 and CDR2 (germline): MNHEY, SVGAGI. CDR3 region: CASSAGGKQTQYF. The CDR3 DNA reads TGTGCCAGCAGTGCAGGAGGAAAACAGACCCAGTACTTC.

This clonotype was detected only once. The chain carries TRBV12-3 or TRBV12-4 and TRBJ1-4; no definite D call. This CDR3 is built from 14 residues. V lost 5 bases to trimming and J lost 5 bases, with 12 bases between them. CDR3 in amino acids: CASSQDGENEKLFF. The DNA of the CDR3 is TGTGCCAGCAGTCAGGACGGGGAGAATGAAAAACTGTTTTTT.

In its sample, this clonotype was seen once. The chain has TRBV11-2 and TRBJ2-7; no reliable D call. V gave up 2 bases and J gave up 13 bases, with 21 bases separating them. The CDR3 covers 14 residues. Germline values: CDR1 SGHAT, CDR2 FQNNGV. The CDR3, as DNA: TGTGCCAGCAGCTTAAGTCACAGCCCCTACGTGCAATACTTC. It is translated as CASSLSHSPYVQYF.

A note on this clonotype: Because it lacks the conserved phenylalanine or tryptophan at the end, this CDR3 is likely a read error. The J gene is TRBJ2-7, the V gene TRBV29-1; perhaps TRBD1 as D (6 bases). V gave up 4 bases and J gave up 5 bases, with 24 bases separating them. Germline V CDR1 and CDR2: SQVTM, ANQGSEA. The CDR3 runs 16 residues. CDR3 sequence: CSVGSLRGLQSHEQYI. The CDR3 region has the DNA TGCAGCGTTGGTTCCCTCAGGGGCCTTCAGTCCCACGAGCAGTACATC.

This clonotype was detected many times. The V gene is TRBV20-1, the J gene TRBJ2-1; TRBD2 aligns across 10 bases. Trimming cost V 7 bases and J 8 bases; bases outside gene matches: 14. This CDR3 has 15 amino acids. The germline CDR1 and CDR2 sequences are DFQATT and SNEGSKA (reference sequence). CDR3 DNA: TGCAGTGTCCCAAAGCGGGAGGGCCGTGGGGATGAGCAGTTCTTC. It codes for CSVPKREGRGDEQFF.

A remark on this clonotype: No conserved phenylalanine or tryptophan is present at the end of the CDR3, so a read error is the likely explanation. The chain joins TRBV6-6 to TRBJ2-2; 7 bases are a match to TRBD2. The V gene's germline CDR1 is MNHNY and CDR2 SVGAGI (reference sequence). This CDR3 comprises 16 residues. In DNA, the CDR3 is TGTGCCAGCAGTTACGACCTAGCGGAAAACACCAGGGAGCTGTTTTAT. Residues: CASSYDLAENTRELFY.